The 9 T cell receptor beta chains reported below all come from one sample, sequenced in a study of cytomegalovirus exposure and HLA in healthy donors. Data came from immunoSEQ multiplex PCR; TCRdb stores just in-frame clones and leaves some out. The sample has approximately 160,000 clones, less than 90% seen once. The material sequenced was PBMCs. These receptors were collected from a man younger than 45 in good health and CMV-seropositive.

The chain uses TRBV7-2 and TRBJ2-7; 9 bases map to TRBD2. V dropped 1 base and J dropped 3; count of bases not matched to a gene: 10. There are 17 residues in the CDR3. Germline V gene lookup returns CDR1 SGHTA and CDR2 FQGNSA. The CDR3 bases are TGTGCCAGCAGCTTAGGGTCTCTAGCGGGGTCCGTCTACGAGCAGTACTTC. The encoded protein is CASSLGSLAGSVYEQYF.

This rearrangement joins TRBV27 to TRBJ2-2, with D maybe TRBD2 (6 bases). This CDR3 has 13 residues. V lost 5 bases, J lost 5 bases, and 9 bases lay in between. The V gene's germline CDR1 is MNHEY and CDR2 SMNVEV (reference sequence). DNA of the CDR3: TGTGCCAGCAGTCCGCGGGAAACCGGGGAGCTGTTTTTT. Its protein is CASSPRETGELFF.

The table lists this clone with a count of one. The chain carries TRBV7-2 and TRBJ1-3; a possible D gene is TRBD1 (6 bases). The CDR3 runs to 16 residues. Germline V gene sequence: CDR1 SGHTA, CDR2 FQGNSA. With 1 base removed from V and 4 bases from J, the gap between germline ends came to 14 bases. The CDR3 DNA reads as TGTGCCAGCAGCTTAGATGTGGGGACATACGGAAACACCATATATTTT. This translates into CASSLDVGTYGNTIYF.

The chain couples TRBV30 to TRBJ2-1; TRBD2 might be the D (5 bases). The CDR3 is 11 residues long. Per germline, CDR1 GTSNPN and CDR2 SVGIG (reference sequence). V lost 4 bases, J lost 8 bases, and 9 bases lay in between. This CDR3 is CAWTSSDEQFF. The CDR3 nucleotides read TGTGCCTGGACTAGCAGCGATGAGCAGTTCTTC.

The chain is built from TRBV18 and TRBJ1-1, with 10 bases matching TRBD1. Germline V gene data show CDR1 as KGHSH and CDR2 as LQKENI. Trimming cost V 4 bases and J 1 base; bases outside gene matches: 0. The CDR3 sequence is 14 residues long. The CDR3: CASSRQGANTEAFF. CDR3 sequence (DNA): TGTGCCAGCTCACGACAGGGGGCGAACACTGAAGCTTTCTTT.

This chain uses TRBV30 with TRBJ2-4, with 8 bases that match TRBD1. Germline V CDR1 and CDR2: GTSNPN, SVGIG (reference sequence). With V trimmed by 3 bases and J by 6 bases, 4 bases remained unmatched. CDR3 size: 13 residues. This chain's CDR3 is CAWRTGGINIQYF. The DNA for the CDR3 is TGTGCCTGGAGAACAGGGGGAATAAACATTCAGTACTTC.

The chain recombines TRBV5-6 with TRBJ2-7, with TRBD1 identical over 7 bases. V lost 3 bases and J lost 5; bases outside the gene matches: 11. The CDR3 sequence is 15 residues long. CDR1 SGHDT and CDR2 YYEEEE come from the germline V gene. CDR3 sequence (DNA): TGTGCCAGCAGCTCCCGGGACAGCCTTCCCCACGAGCAGTACTTC. It encodes CASSSRDSLPHEQYF.

The CDR3 protein is CAIRRDSSFYEQYF. CDR3 nucleotide sequence: TGTGCCATCCGCCGGGACAGTAGTTTCTACGAGCAGTACTTC. The genes are TRBV2 and TRBJ2-7, with 7 nucleotides matching TRBD1. The CDR3 spans 14 residues. Trimming cost V 10 bases and J 3 bases; bases outside gene matches: 12. Germline V gives CDR1 SNHLY, CDR2 FYNNEI.

The rearrangement joins TRBV28 to TRBJ1-1, with TRBD1 matching 10 bases. The CDR3 covers 16 residues. Germline loops: CDR1 MDHEN, CDR2 SYDVKM. Unmatched junction bases numbered 13, after V lost 8 bases and J lost 4 bases. The CDR3 sequence is CASCFYLGQGSTEAFF. The CDR3 nucleotides read TGTGCCAGCTGCTTCTACCTGGGACAGGGGTCCACTGAAGCTTTCTTT.